This record concerns one T cell receptor beta chain sequence. This sample is drawn from a study of cytomegalovirus exposure and HLA in healthy donors. Study in general: A prior analysis found roughly 110 million unique TCR beta sequences from 150 million to 200 million T cells.

A multiplex PCR was run with 60 Vbeta primers and 13 Jbeta primers. Assay: immunoSEQ multiplex PCR; the TCRdb copy retains only in-frame clones and omits some. The table lists about 150,000 clones, over 75% of them singletons. CDR1 is SGDLS and CDR2 is YYNGEE in the germline V gene. The V end was cut by 3 bases, the J end by 0 bases, with 10 bases between. The CDR3 sequence is 15 residues long. The TCR sequence derives from a man younger than 45 in good health and CMV-seropositive. The chain couples TRBV9 to TRBJ1-3; tentative D call: TRBD1 (6 bases). The specimen was PBMCs. CDR3 loop: CASSARGDSGNTIYF. In nucleotides, the CDR3 is TGTGCCAGCAGCGCCAGGGGAGACTCTGGAAACACCATATATTTT.